This paragraph covers one T cell receptor (delta chain) sequence. The same CDR3 arises from other DNA sequences in this sample as well. The data are from a study of gamma-delta T cells after stem cell transplantation. CDR3 size: 18 residues. Germline trimming cut 4 bases from V and 2 bases from J; bases unmatched to any gene: 6. Germline lookup yields CDR1 GEAIGNYY and CDR2 EKD. TCRdb ran CATT on the RT-PCR reads. The repertoire holds thousands of delta-chain clones, more than 14% seen once, with 4.5% to 7.5% in the top ten. The sequence was collected from a human donor. It is not recorded whose cells these are; they may come from a transplant donor. The sequencing sample was made of gamma-delta T cells. The chain has TRDV2 and TRDJ3, with 11 bases matching TRDD3. CDR3 DNA: TGTGCCTGTGATGTACTGGGGGATAACCCCTGGGACACCCGACAGATGTTTTTC. Protein sequence: CACDVLGDNPWDTRQMFF.